This record concerns one TCR beta chain sequence. These data belong to a study of CD4 and CD8 cells across lung adenocarcinoma regions. TCRdb fed the PCR reads into MiXCR, producing one record per CDR3 protein. The profile shows some 8,400 distinct CDR3 sequences, 54% of them singletons. Samples came from patients with localized non-small cell lung adenocarcinoma. The CDR3 runs 14 residues. This TCR was recovered from a female donor with lung adenocarcinoma. The CD4 and CD8 labels of this study may be unreliable. The sample taken for sequencing was CD8+ T cells from the center of a lung tumor. This chain uses TRBV12-3 or TRBV12-4 with TRBJ2-5; possibly TRBD2 for D (7 bases). The CDR3 reads CAGSVGGARDTQYF. The CDR3 nucleotides read TGTGCGGGCAGCGTGGGGGGGGCCCGAGATACGCAGTACTTC.